This T cell receptor (beta chain) is drawn from a study of shared clonotypes between healthy human individuals. Study-level information: Used for every donor were three CD4 naive, three CD4 memory, two CD8 naive and one CD8 memory plate.

Note on this clone: Antigen specificity is unknown.

The CDR3 loop spans 16 amino acids. Study-wide findings and caveats: Against clonotypes common to all four donors, non-shared ones had lower generation probabilities. Across subsets, estimated richness was generally greater for naive than for memory populations.

The repertoire was sequenced with immunoSEQ multiplex PCR; TCRdb's copy has only in-frame clones and lacks some. The sample has 2 million to 3 million clones; 93% are singletons. This chain links TRBV21-1 with TRBJ2-3; the table assigns TRBD2, which was not confirmed against the DNA. TRBV21-1 is an annotated pseudogene. This TCR came from a man younger than 35 in good health. Some clones in this sample may be carry-over from other donors' samples. Sequenced: naive CD4+ T cells from PBMCs. Subset reported: CD45RA+ positively selected. The CDR3 coding sequence is TGTGCCAGCAGCACCTTTGCCGGGACTATCACAGATACGCAGTATTTT. Its protein is CASSTFAGTITDTQYF.